Listed here are 13 T cell receptor beta chains from one sample, sequenced in a study of shared clonotypes between healthy human individuals. Clones were read by immunoSEQ multiplex PCR, and TCRdb kept only the in-frame ones, dropping some. The data show around 580,000 clones, roughly 98% seen once. As defined, naive CD8 cells were CD45RO-negative and positively selected for CCR7, with terminally differentiated effector memory CD45RA+ cells excluded. The specimen sequenced was naive CD8+ T cells sorted from blood. All receptors come from a man aged 25-45 years in good health.

J is TRBJ2-7 and V is TRBV27; D not resolved. The V end was cut by 4 bases, the J end by 4 bases, with 14 bases between. The CDR3 spans 14 residues. Per the germline V gene, CDR1 is MNHEY and CDR2 is SMNVEV (reference sequence). CDR3 DNA: TGTGCCAGCAGTTATAAGAGCCTTACATACGAGCAGTACTTC. Translated, it gives CASSYKSLTYEQYF.

V usage is TRBV7-8 and J usage is TRBJ2-7; 8 bases match TRBD2. The CDR3 is 16 amino acids. The germline V gene has CDR1 SGHVS and CDR2 FQNEAQ. The V and J ends lost 5 bases and 3 bases, in that order; junction bases with no gene match: 12. The CDR3 DNA sequence: TGTGCCAGCAGCCTACTTCCGGGACTAGGTATCTACGAGCAGTACTTC. It yields the protein CASSLLPGLGIYEQYF.

The chain links TRBV7-3 to TRBJ2-2; D is uncertain. Trimming removed 5 bases from V and 5 bases from J, with 9 bases in between. The CDR3 loop spans 13 amino acids. The germline CDR1 and CDR2 sequences are SGHTA and FQGTGA. The CDR3 DNA sequence: TGTGCCAGCAGCCAGTTGGGGACCGGGGAGCTGTTTTTT. Protein: CASSQLGTGELFF.

The V call is TRBV10-1, the J call TRBJ2-7, with D tentatively TRBD2 (5 bases). Germline V lookup: CDR1 WNHNN, CDR2 SYGVQD (reference sequence). CDR3 size: 14 residues. Trimming stripped 3 bases from V and 3 bases from J, with 12 bases between. CDR3 sequence (DNA): TGCGCCAGCAGTGACTTGGACTCCCTCTACGAGCAGTACTTC. It encodes CASSDLDSLYEQYF.

The V and J genes are TRBV4-1 and TRBJ2-7; the D gene is possibly TRBD2 (5 bases). Germline V gene sequence: CDR1 MGHRA, CDR2 YSYEKL. The CDR3 spans 13 residues. The V gene lost 4 bases and the J gene lost 3 bases, with 10 bases spanning the gap. The CDR3 here is CASSREPFYEQYF. Written as DNA, the CDR3 is TGCGCCAGCAGCCGGGAGCCCTTCTACGAGCAGTACTTC.

V gene TRBV30 combines with J gene TRBJ1-2; weak D call: TRBD1 (5 bases). Between the trimmed V and J ends, which lost 2 bases and 5 bases, there was a span of 12 bases. This CDR3 is 13 amino acids long. Germline CDR1 GTSNPN, CDR2 SVGIG (reference sequence). CDR3 nucleotide sequence: TGTGCCTGGAGTCGACAGAAGCGATATGGCTACACCTTC. Protein: CAWSRQKRYGYTF.

This chain connects TRBV5-5 to TRBJ1-5; TRBD1 is a possible D gene (5 bases). CDR1 and CDR2 from the germline V gene are SGHKS and YYEKEE (reference sequence). With 0 bases removed from V and 11 bases from J, the gap between germline ends came to 15 bases. The CDR3 length is 14 residues. The CDR3 DNA sequence: TGTGCCAGCAGCTTGGGACTGGCCAGGGTGGCCCAGCATTTT. Translated: CASSLGLARVAQHF.

The chain joins TRBV7-2 to TRBJ1-1; D is uncertain. This CDR3 region has 16 residues. Germline-derived CDR1 and CDR2 are SGHTA and FQGNSA. Trimming stripped 0 bases from V and 1 base from J, with 12 bases between. CDR3 protein: CASSLAFGMWNTEAFF. The CDR3 DNA is TGTGCCAGCAGCTTAGCGTTTGGGATGTGGAACACTGAAGCTTTCTTT.

The V and J genes are TRBV4-3 and TRBJ2-1, with unresolved D. The CDR3 runs to 11 residues. V was trimmed by 0 bases and J by 9 bases, leaving 3 bases between them. Germline CDR1 and CDR2: LGHNA and YSLEER. The CDR3 here is CASSQDSEQFF. The CDR3 nucleotides are TGCGCCAGCAGCCAAGATAGTGAGCAGTTCTTC.

J is TRBJ1-3 and V is TRBV30, with 7 bases fitting TRBD1. This CDR3 region has 15 residues. Germline CDR1 is GTSNPN and CDR2 is SVGIG (reference sequence). The trim removed 4 bases at V and 0 bases at J, leaving 6 bases unmatched. CDR3 coding DNA: TGTGCCTGGAATCAGGGGGAGTCCTCTGGAAACACCATATATTTT. This codes for CAWNQGESSGNTIYF.

The V and J genes are TRBV5-6 and TRBJ1-2; 9 bases fit TRBD1. The ends lost 7 bases at V and 8 bases at J; junction bases unmatched: 9. Germline-derived CDR1 and CDR2 are SGHDT and YYEEEE. The CDR3 runs to 13 residues. The DNA for the CDR3 is TGTGCCAGCGCCGAAGGGACAGGGTGGGGCTACACCTTC. Translating gives CASAEGTGWGYTF.

The rearrangement links TRBV27 to TRBJ1-4; D might be TRBD1 (6 bases). CDR3 size: 22 residues. Trimming pared 4 bases from V and 0 bases from J, leaving 30 bases between. Germline V CDR1 and CDR2: MNHEY, SMNVEV (reference sequence). The CDR3: CASSSLSLLKGGIDATNEKLFF. The CDR3, as DNA: TGTGCCAGCAGTTCGTTAAGTTTATTAAAGGGGGGAATCGATGCAACTAATGAAAAACTGTTTTTT.

In its sample, this clone was seen once. The rearrangement uses TRBV6-6 and TRBJ2-7; TRBD2 might be the D (5 bases). The CDR3 covers 15 residues. CDR1 and CDR2 (germline): MNHNY, SVGAGI (reference sequence). Trimming took 0 bases from V and 3 from J, leaving 12 bases between them. The CDR3 nucleotides are TGTGCCAGCAGTTACTCGAGTTCGGGATTCTACGAGCAGTACTTC. This translates into CASSYSSSGFYEQYF.